This T cell receptor (beta chain) appears in the sequencing data of a study of immune evolution from preneoplasia to lung adenocarcinoma. Using immunoSEQ multiplex PCR, the repertoire was profiled, and TCRdb retains in-frame clones only, with some absent. The sample holds about 4,700 clones, over 60% seen once. CDR3 length: 13 amino acids. Unmatched junction bases numbered 6, after V lost 9 bases and J lost 4 bases. CDR1 is SGHRS and CDR2 is YFSETQ in the germline V gene. The chain recombines TRBV5-1 with TRBJ2-1; TRBD1 agrees at 8 bases. The sample comprised FFPE adjacent normal lung tissue. This receptor was taken from a person aged 60 to 80 with lung adenocarcinoma. The CDR3 protein is CATSTGAYNEQFF. In nucleotides, the CDR3 is TGCGCCACCTCGACAGGGGCATACAATGAGCAGTTCTTC. Complete variable domain (other parts from reference TRBV5-1 and TRBJ2-1): KAGVTQTPRYLIKTRGQQVTLSCSPISGHRSVSWYQQTPGQGLQFLFEYFSETQRNKGNFPGRFSGRQFSNSRSEMNVSTLELGDSALYLCATSTGAYNEQFFGPGTRLTVL.